The 14 T cell receptor beta chains presented below share a single source sample, sequenced in a study of identical twins. TCRdb reprocessed the 5' RACE reads with MiXCR, giving one entry per CDR3 protein. This table has nearly 650,000 distinct CDR3 sequences, less than 9% appearing once. These same records also appear under a second study, on yellow fever vaccine responses in identical twins.

Sequencing was carried out using PBMCs. The source of these receptors is a woman younger than 35 in good health.

This clonotype has only a few counts. The CDR3 DNA follows: TGTGCCAGCAGCTTAGCAGGGCGGGGAAGGTCCTACGAGCAGTACGTC. Translation: CASSLAGRGRSYEQYV. The V and J genes are TRBV28 and TRBJ2-7; D might be TRBD2 (6 bases). CDR1 MDHEN and CDR2 SYDVKM come from the germline V gene. Trimming shortened V by 6 bases and J by 1 base, and 19 bases separated the two germline ends. This CDR3 region has 16 residues.

A word on this clonotype: Given a much more abundant clone one base away, this may be a read error. This chain joins TRBV5-1 and TRBJ1-1; TRBD1 is a possible D gene (5 bases). This CDR3 comprises 14 residues. V was pared by 2 bases and J by 3 bases, with 11 bases between. Germline V gene sequence: CDR1 SGHRS, CDR2 YFSETQ. The CDR3 region has the DNA TGCGCCAGCAGCTTCCAGGGATCAGACACTGAAGCTTTCTTT. Amino acids: CASSFQGSDTEAFF.

Ten or more counts support this clonotype. This chain uses TRBV7-6 with TRBJ2-3; 8 nucleotides align to TRBD2. The CDR3 runs to 15 residues. Germline CDR1 and CDR2: SGHVS and FNYEAQ. Trimming took 5 bases from V and 0 from J; bases not matched to a gene: 4. This CDR3 reads CASSGTSTSTDTQYF. Written as DNA, the CDR3 is TGTGCCAGCAGCGGGACTAGTACTAGCACAGATACGCAGTATTTT.

This clonotype was seen many times. The gene calls are TRBV6-2 or TRBV6-3 and TRBJ2-3, with D perhaps TRBD1 or TRBD2 (5 bases each). V was cut by 2 bases and J by 1 base, with 7 bases left in between. The CDR3 is 14 residues long. Germline V lookup: CDR1 MNHEY, CDR2 SVGEGT. The CDR3 reads CASSYGTRTDTQYF. CDR3 nucleotide sequence: TGTGCCAGCAGTTACGGGACGCGCACAGATACGCAGTATTTT.

In this sample, this clonotype turned up a few times. The chain uses TRBV18 and TRBJ1-6; D might be TRBD1 (6 bases). Trimming took 8 bases from V and 5 from J, leaving 13 bases between them. The CDR3 extends over 14 amino acids. CDR1 is KGHSH, CDR2 LQKENI, per germline. The CDR3 here is CASATGSHNSPLHF. The CDR3 DNA reads TGTGCCAGCGCTACAGGGTCCCATAATTCACCCCTCCACTTT. The variable domain in full, with the rest retrieved from reference TRBV18 and TRBJ1-6, is NAGVMQNPRHLVRRRGQEARLRCSPMKGHSHVYWYRQLPEEGLKFMVYLQKENIIDESGMPKERFSAEFPKEGPSILRIQQVVRGDSAAYFCASATGSHNSPLHFGNGTRLTVT.

This clonotype was observed many times. This chain connects TRBV12-3 or TRBV12-4 to TRBJ1-1; the D is unclear. The CDR3 spans 12 residues. V lost 2 bases to trimming and J lost 11 bases, with 12 bases between them. The CDR3 DNA reads TGTGCCAGCAGTTTATTTGGCAACGTGGCTTTCTTT. This sequence encodes CASSLFGNVAFF.

This clonotype was seen many times. CDR3 amino acids: CASSLGPVSEQFF. The DNA of the CDR3 is TGTGCCAGCAGTTTGGGGCCCGTGAGTGAGCAGTTCTTC. V usage is TRBV12-3 or TRBV12-4 and J usage is TRBJ2-1; maybe TRBD1 (5 bases). V was clipped by 3 bases and J by 9 bases, with 12 bases between them. The length of the CDR3 is 13 residues.

The chain employs TRBV29-1 and TRBJ1-1; D remains ambiguous. With 3 bases removed from V and 4 bases from J, the gap between germline ends came to 12 bases. The CDR3 is made up of 13 amino acids. Germline V gene data show CDR1 as SQVTM and CDR2 as ANQGSEA. In nucleotides, the CDR3 is TGCAGCGTTGATACGGGGTACGGCACTGAAGCTTTCTTT. It specifies CSVDTGYGTEAFF.

This clonotype has at least ten counts. J is TRBJ1-4 and V is TRBV5-4, with unresolved D. V was shortened by 4 bases and J by 2 bases, with 18 bases between the two germline ends. CDR1 is SGHNT, CDR2 YYREEE, per germline (reference sequence). CDR3 length: 17 residues. The CDR3 bases are TGTGCCAGCAGCCCCGGCCAGGCCCCGCGGACTAATGAAAAACTGTTTTTT. Its protein is CASSPGQAPRTNEKLFF.

This sequence joins TRBV5-1 and TRBJ2-7; D may be TRBD1 (5 bases). CDR3 length equals 13 residues. Per the germline V gene, CDR1 is SGHRS and CDR2 is YFSETQ. V gave up 4 bases and J gave up 3 bases, with 11 bases separating them. The CDR3 DNA sequence: TGCGCCAGCAGCCTGACAGAAAACTACGAGCAGTACGTC. Its protein product is CASSLTENYEQYV.

The chain combines TRBV2 with TRBJ2-2; D call uncertain. V gave up 2 bases and J gave up 8 bases, with 15 bases separating them. Germline-derived CDR1 and CDR2 are SNHLY and FYNNEI. This CDR3 region has 15 residues. CDR3 sequence: CASSEKTVGRGELFF. The CDR3 DNA reads TGTGCCAGCAGTGAAAAGACGGTCGGCAGGGGGGAGCTGTTTTTT.

This clonotype showed up many times. The rearrangement uses TRBV5-6 and TRBJ2-7; tentatively, D is TRBD1 (5 bases). The ends were cut back, 3 bases at V and 0 bases at J, with 7 bases in the middle. The germline V gene encodes CDR1 SGHDT and CDR2 YYEEEE. The CDR3 contains 13 residues. The CDR3 DNA reads TGTGCCAGCAGCTACGGACACTCCTACGAGCAGTACGTC. Translation: CASSYGHSYEQYV.

In its sample, this clonotype was seen once. The chain combines TRBV20-1 with TRBJ2-3; the match to TRBD2 covers 7 bases. This CDR3 contains 18 residues. The V gene end was trimmed by 6 bases and the J gene end by 0 bases; junction bases not matched to a gene: 18. The germline V gene has CDR1 DFQATT and CDR2 SNEGSKA (reference sequence). The CDR3 nucleotides are TGCAGTGCCCATGGACTAGAGGGAGGGCCCTCTAGCACAGATACGCAGTATTTT. Translating gives CSAHGLEGGPSSTDTQYF.

A few counts support this clonotype. The chain joins TRBV13 to TRBJ2-7; 7 nucleotides align to TRBD1. J was trimmed by 2 bases and V by 7 bases; bases with no gene match: 8. Germline loops: CDR1 PRHDT, CDR2 FYEKMQ (reference sequence). The CDR3 runs 14 residues. DNA of the CDR3: TGTGCCAGCACCAATACAGGGGCCCCCTACGAGCAGTACGTC. Protein: CASTNTGAPYEQYV.